This T cell receptor beta chain was recorded in a study of cytomegalovirus exposure and HLA in healthy donors. Study-wide findings and caveats: Some TCR beta chains (roughly 150 of them) were listed as cytomegalovirus-associated. Later on, an analysis showed TCR association rates differing by HLA locus, with DRB1 the most and HLA-C the fewest. Sequencing artifact likely explains a cluster of highly shared sequence variants. Solely CMV serostatus was available to characterize immune exposure.

V trimming: 5 bases; J trimming: 5 bases; junction bases outside the gene matches: 7. Germline CDR1 reads MNHNY; CDR2 reads SVGAGI (reference sequence). The CDR3 covers 14 residues. To note about this clone: As yet, its antigen is unknown.

The PCR employed 60 Vbeta primers together with 13 Jbeta primers. Assay: immunoSEQ multiplex PCR; the TCRdb copy retains only in-frame clones and omits some. The table includes 95,000 to 150,000 clones, around 85% detected once. The clonotype originates from a man aged 25 to 45 in good health and CMV-seronegative. The J gene is TRBJ2-3, the V gene TRBV6-6; 7 bases map to TRBD1. The sample was PBMCs. CDR3 sequence: CASSPGTVRDTQYF. The CDR3 DNA sequence: TGTGCCAGCAGTCCCGGGACAGTTAGAGATACGCAGTATTTT.